The rows below give T cell receptor beta chains drawn from one sample of a study of blood T cell repertoires in COVID-19. Repertoires were generated with immunoSEQ multiplex PCR, while TCRdb's copy carries only in-frame clones and drops some. Here the sample spans some 200,000 clones, under 90% being singletons. Sequenced: peripheral blood. The source is an elderly man with acute or convalescent COVID-19. Both conserved end residues are part of each CDR3. A D gene is named only where the DNA matches it firmly. The size of a clone is reported for some rows only, either as once, few or many, or as a class for expanded clones.

size,J,V,D,CDR3,DNA
once,TRBJ2-5,TRBV14,NA,CASSQGQRETQYF,TGTGCCAGCAGCCAAGGTCAGCGAGAGACCCAGTACTTC
NA,TRBJ2-7,TRBV19,TRBD2,CASSIGLAETYEQYF,TGTGCCAGTAGTATAGGTCTAGCGGAGACCTACGAGCAGTACTTC
NA,TRBJ1-2,TRBV29-1,NA,CSARGGDGYTF,TGCAGCGCTCGAGGGGGGGACGGCTACACCTTC
once,TRBJ2-2,TRBV3-1/TRBV3-2,NA,CASSQYTGIGELFF,TGTGCCAGCAGCCAATATACAGGGATCGGGGAGCTGTTTTTT
NA,TRBJ2-1,TRBV5-4,TRBD2,CASSSGTSGTSEQFF,TGTGCCAGCAGCTCCGGGACTAGCGGGACCAGTGAGCAGTTCTTC
NA,TRBJ1-6,TRBV2,NA,CASSKLPPGQAIYNSPLHF,TGTGCCAGCAGTAAGTTACCTCCGGGACAAGCGATCTATAATTCACCCCTCCACTTT
NA,TRBJ1-5,TRBV18,TRBD1,CASSEGTGGIGRNQPQHF,TGTGCCAGCTCAGAAGGGACAGGGGGCATCGGGAGGAATCAGCCCCAGCATTTT
NA,TRBJ2-2,TRBV19,NA,CASNTERNTGELFF,TGTGCCAGTAATACCGAGCGGAACACCGGGGAGCTGTTTTTT
NA,TRBJ2-3,TRBV5-6,TRBD2,CASSSRVAGGPADTQYF,TGTGCCAGCAGCTCGCGGGTAGCGGGAGGGCCTGCAGATACGCAGTATTTT
NA,TRBJ1-1,TRBV9,TRBD1,CASSVQTGQENTEAFF,TGTGCCAGCAGCGTCCAGACAGGGCAGGAGAACACTGAAGCTTTCTTT
NA,TRBJ2-7,TRBV11-2,TRBD1,CASSSDRGTYEQYF,TGTGCCAGCAGCTCCGACAGGGGGACCTACGAGCAGTACTTC
NA,TRBJ2-5,TRBV12-3/TRBV12-4,NA,CASRQGETQYF,TGTGCCAGCAGACAGGGAGAGACCCAGTACTTC
NA,TRBJ2-1,TRBV7-9,TRBD2,CASSTGEGATMEQFF,TGTGCCAGCAGCACCGGGGAGGGCGCAACGATGGAGCAGTTCTTC
NA,TRBJ2-2,TRBV7-6,TRBD2,CASSIKIAGANTGELFF,TGTGCCAGCAGCATCAAAATAGCGGGGGCGAACACCGGGGAGCTGTTTTTT
few,TRBJ2-1,TRBV7-8,NA,CASSLSDFPPRIF,TGTGCCAGCAGCTTAAGCGACTTCCCCCCGCGGATCTTC